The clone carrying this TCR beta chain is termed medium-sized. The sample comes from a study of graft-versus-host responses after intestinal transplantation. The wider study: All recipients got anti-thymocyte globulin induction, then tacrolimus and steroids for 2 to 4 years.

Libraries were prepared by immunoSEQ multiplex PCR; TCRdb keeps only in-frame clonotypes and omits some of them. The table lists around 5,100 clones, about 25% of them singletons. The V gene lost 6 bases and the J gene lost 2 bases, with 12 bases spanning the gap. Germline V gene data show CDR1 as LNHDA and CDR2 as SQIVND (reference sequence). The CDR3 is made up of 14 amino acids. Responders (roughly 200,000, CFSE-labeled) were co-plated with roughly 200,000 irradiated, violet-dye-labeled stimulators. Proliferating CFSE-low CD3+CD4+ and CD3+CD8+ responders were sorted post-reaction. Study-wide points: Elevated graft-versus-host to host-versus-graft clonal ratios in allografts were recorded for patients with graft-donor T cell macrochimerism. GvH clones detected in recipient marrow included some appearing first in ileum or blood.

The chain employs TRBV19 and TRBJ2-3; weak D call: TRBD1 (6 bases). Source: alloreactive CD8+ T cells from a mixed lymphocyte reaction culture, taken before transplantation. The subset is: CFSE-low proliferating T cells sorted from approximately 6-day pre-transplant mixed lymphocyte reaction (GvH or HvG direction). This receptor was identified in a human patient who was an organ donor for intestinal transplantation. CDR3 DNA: TGTGCCAGTAGGGACTGGACAGCCACAGATACGCAGTATTTT. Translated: CASRDWTATDTQYF.